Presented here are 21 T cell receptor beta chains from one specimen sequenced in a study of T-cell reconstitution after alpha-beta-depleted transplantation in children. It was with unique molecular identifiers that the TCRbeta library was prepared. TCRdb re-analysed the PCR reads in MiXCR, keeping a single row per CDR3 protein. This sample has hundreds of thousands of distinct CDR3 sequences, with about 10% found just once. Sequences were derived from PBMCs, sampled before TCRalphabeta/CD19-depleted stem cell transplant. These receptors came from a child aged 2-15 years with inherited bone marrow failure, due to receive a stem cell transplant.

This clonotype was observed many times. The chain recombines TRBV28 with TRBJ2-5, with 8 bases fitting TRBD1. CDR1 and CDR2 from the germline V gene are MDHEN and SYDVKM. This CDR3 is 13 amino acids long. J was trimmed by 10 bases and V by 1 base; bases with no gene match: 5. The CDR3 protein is CASSLSATGGQYF. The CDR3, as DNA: TGTGCCAGCAGTTTATCTGCCACAGGGGGCCAGTACTTC. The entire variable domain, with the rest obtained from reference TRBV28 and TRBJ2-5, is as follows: DVKVTQSSRYLVKRTGEKVFLECVQDMDHENMFWYRQDPGLGLRLIYFSYDVKMKEKGDIPEGYSVSREKKERFSLILESASTNQTSMYLCASSLSATGGQYFGPGTRLLVL.

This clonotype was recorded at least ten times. The CDR3 here is CASSFPTGGKAQPQHF. The DNA for the CDR3 is TGTGCCAGCAGTTTCCCGACAGGGGGTAAGGCTCAGCCCCAGCATTTT. The chain links TRBV28 to TRBJ1-5; TRBD1 aligns across 9 bases. CDR1 is MDHEN and CDR2 is SYDVKM in the germline V gene. V shed 3 bases, J shed 6 bases, and the junction held 9 bases outside the gene matches. This CDR3 is 16 amino acids long.

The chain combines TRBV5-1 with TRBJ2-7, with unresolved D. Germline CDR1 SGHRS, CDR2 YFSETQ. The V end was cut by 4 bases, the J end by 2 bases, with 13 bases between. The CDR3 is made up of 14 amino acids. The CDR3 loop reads CASSARASTYEQYF. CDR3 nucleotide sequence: TGCGCCAGCAGCGCCCGGGCCTCTACCTACGAGCAGTACTTC.

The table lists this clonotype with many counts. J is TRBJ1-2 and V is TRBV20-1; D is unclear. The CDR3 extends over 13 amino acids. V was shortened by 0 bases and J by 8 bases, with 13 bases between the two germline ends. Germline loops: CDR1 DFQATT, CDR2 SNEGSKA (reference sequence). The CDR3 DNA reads TGCAGTGCTAGAGATCGTCTAGGGTTCGGCTACACCTTC. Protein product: CSARDRLGFGYTF.

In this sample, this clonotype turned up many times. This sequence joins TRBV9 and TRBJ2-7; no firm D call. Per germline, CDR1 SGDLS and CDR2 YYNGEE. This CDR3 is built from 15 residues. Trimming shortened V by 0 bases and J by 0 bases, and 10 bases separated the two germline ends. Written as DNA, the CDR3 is TGTGCCAGCAGCGTAGACAGCGAGAGCTCCTACGAGCAGTACTTC. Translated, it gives CASSVDSESSYEQYF.

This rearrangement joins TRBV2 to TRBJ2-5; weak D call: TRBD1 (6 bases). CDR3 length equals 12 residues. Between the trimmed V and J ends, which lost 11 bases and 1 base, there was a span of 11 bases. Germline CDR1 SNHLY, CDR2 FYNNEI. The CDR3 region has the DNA TGTGCCGTCGGGACATCCCAAGAGACCCAGTACTTC. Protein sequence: CAVGTSQETQYF.

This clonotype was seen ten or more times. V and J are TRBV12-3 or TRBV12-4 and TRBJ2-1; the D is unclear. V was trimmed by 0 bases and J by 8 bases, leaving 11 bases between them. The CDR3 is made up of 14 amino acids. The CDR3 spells CASSLAPVGDEQFF. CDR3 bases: TGTGCCAGCAGTTTAGCGCCCGTAGGAGATGAGCAGTTCTTC.

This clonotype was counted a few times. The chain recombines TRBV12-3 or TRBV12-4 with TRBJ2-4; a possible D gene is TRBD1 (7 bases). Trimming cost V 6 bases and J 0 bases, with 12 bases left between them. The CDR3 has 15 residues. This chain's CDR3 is CASSRGTVAKNIQYF. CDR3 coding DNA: TGTGCCAGCAGCCGCGGGACAGTAGCCAAAAACATTCAGTACTTC.

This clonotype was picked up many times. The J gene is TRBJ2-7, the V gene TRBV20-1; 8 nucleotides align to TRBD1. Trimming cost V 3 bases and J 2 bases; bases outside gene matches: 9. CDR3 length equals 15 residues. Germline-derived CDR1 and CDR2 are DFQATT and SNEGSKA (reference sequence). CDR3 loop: CSASRTGGPTYEQYF. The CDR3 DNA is TGCAGTGCTAGCCGTACAGGGGGTCCCACCTACGAGCAGTACTTC.

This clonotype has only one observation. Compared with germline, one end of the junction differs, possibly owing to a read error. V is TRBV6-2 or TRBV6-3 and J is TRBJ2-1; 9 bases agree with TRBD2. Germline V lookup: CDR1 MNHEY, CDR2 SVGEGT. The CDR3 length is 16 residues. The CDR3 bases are TGTGCCAGCACCCAAAGGCTAGCGGGATGGAACAATGGGCAGTTCTTC. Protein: CASTQRLAGWNNGQFF.

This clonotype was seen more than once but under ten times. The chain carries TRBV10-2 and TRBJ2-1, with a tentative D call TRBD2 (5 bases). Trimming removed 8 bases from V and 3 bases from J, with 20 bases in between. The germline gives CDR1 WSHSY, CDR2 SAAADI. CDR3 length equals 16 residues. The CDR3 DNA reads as TGCGCCAGCGTGGGAGACGGGCTAGCTGTCTACAATGAGCAGTTCTTC. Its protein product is CASVGDGLAVYNEQFF.

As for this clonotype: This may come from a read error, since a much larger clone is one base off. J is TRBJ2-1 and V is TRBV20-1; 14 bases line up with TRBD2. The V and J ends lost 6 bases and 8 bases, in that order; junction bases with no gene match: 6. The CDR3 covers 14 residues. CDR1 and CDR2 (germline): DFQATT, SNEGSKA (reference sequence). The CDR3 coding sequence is TGCAGTGCCCTCGGGACTAGCGGGAGAGATGAGCAGTTCTTC. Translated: CSALGTSGRDEQFF.

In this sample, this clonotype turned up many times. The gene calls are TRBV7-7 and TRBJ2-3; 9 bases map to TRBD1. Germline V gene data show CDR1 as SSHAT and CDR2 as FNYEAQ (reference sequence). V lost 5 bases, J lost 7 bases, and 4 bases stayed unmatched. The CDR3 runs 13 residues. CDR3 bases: TGTGCCAGCAGCACCGACAGGGGGAATACGCAGTATTTT. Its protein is CASSTDRGNTQYF.

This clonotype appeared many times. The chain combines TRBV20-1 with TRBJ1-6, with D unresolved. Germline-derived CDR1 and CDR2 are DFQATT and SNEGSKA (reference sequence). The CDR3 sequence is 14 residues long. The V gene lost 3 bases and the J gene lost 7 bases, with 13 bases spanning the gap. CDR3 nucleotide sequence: TGCAGTGCTAGCTCTGGCCACCTCAATTCACCCCTCCACTTT. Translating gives CSASSGHLNSPLHF.

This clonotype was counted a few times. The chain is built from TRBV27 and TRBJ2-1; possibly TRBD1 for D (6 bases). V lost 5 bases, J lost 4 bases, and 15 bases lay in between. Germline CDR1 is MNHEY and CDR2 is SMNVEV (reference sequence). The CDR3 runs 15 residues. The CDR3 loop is CASSHGTLGYNEQFF. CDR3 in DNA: TGTGCCAGCAGTCACGGGACATTGGGATACAATGAGCAGTTCTTC.

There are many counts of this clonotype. The CDR3 nucleotides read TGTGCCAGCAGCGACGACAGGGGCTCTGGCGAAAAACTGTTTTTT. Its translation is CASSDDRGSGEKLFF. The chain uses TRBV5-5 and TRBJ1-4; 8 bases line up with TRBD1. With V trimmed by 4 bases and J by 8 bases, 10 bases remained unmatched. Germline V gene sequence: CDR1 SGHKS, CDR2 YYEKEE (reference sequence). The CDR3 sequence is 15 residues long.

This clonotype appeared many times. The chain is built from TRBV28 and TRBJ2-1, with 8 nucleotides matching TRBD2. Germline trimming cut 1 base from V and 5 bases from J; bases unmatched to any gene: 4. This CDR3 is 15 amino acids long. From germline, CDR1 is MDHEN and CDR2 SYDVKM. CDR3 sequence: CASSLLLADHNEQFF. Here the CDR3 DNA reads TGTGCCAGCAGTTTATTACTAGCGGATCACAATGAGCAGTTCTTC.

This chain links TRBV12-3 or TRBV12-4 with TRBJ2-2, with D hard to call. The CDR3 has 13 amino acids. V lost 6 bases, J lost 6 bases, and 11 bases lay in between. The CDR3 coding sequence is TGTGCCAGCAGCCAACATTCACCCGGGGAGCTGTTTTTT. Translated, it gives CASSQHSPGELFF.

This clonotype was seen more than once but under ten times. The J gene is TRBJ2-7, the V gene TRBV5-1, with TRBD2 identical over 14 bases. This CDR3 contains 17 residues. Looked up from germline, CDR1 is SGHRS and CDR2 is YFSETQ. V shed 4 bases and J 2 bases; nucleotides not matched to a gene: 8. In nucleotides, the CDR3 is TGCGCCAGCAGCCGGGGACTAGCGGGAGCGGAGGCCTACGAGCAGTACTTC. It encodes CASSRGLAGAEAYEQYF. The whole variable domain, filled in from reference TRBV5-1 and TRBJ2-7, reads KAGVTQTPRYLIKTRGQQVTLSCSPISGHRSVSWYQQTPGQGLQFLFEYFSETQRNKGNFPGRFSGRQFSNSRSEMNVSTLELGDSALYLCASSRGLAGAEAYEQYFGPGTRLTVT.

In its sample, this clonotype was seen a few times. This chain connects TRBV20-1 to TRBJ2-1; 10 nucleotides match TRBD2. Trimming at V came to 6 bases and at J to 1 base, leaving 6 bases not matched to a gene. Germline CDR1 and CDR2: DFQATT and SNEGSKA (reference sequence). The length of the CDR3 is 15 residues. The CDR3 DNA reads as TGCAGTGCAGGAACGACTAGCGGGTCCTACAATGAGCAGTTCTTC. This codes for CSAGTTSGSYNEQFF.

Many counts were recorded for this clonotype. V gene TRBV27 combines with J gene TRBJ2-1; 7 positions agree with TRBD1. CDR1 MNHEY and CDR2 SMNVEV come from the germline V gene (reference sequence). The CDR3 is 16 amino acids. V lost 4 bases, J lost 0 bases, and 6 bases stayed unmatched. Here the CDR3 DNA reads TGTGCCAGCAGTTCCCCAGACAGGGCCTCCTACAATGAGCAGTTCTTC. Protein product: CASSSPDRASYNEQFF.